This TCR beta chain appears in the sequencing data of a study of shared clonotypes between healthy human individuals. Study-level points and caveats: The sole specimen, blood, was sampled, and tissue repertoires likely differ.

Of note for this clone: Antigen specificity is unknown.

A deep-level run was used for the assay. Once extracted for a subset, genomic DNA was divided evenly among several immunoSEQ plates. Data came from immunoSEQ multiplex PCR; TCRdb stores just in-frame clones and leaves some out. The data contain about 120,000 clones, around 65% of them singletons. Everyone who donated was a Caucasian adult who lived in Nashville, Tennessee. V lost 2 bases to trimming and J lost 2 bases, with 14 bases between them. Germline assignment: CDR1 SGHTA and CDR2 FQGNSA. The CDR3 consists of 16 residues. The specimen was memory CD8+ T cells sorted from blood. As for subset: CD45RO+ cells pooled with CCR7-negative TemRA cells. The TCR comes from a woman aged 25 to 39 in good health. The gene calls are TRBV7-2 and TRBJ2-3, with a weak D call TRBD1 (6 bases). The CDR3 DNA is TGTGCCAGCAGCTTAAATTGGGGGCGATACACAGATACGCAGTATTTT. Its protein is CASSLNWGRYTDTQYF.